This T cell receptor beta chain was captured by sequencing in a study of blood T cell repertoires in COVID-19. Study in general: Material from acute and convalescent COVID-19 was sourced from the United States, Italy and Spain.

Germline V CDR1 and CDR2: GTSNPN, SVGIG (reference sequence). The length of the CDR3 is 15 residues. Trimming pared 0 bases from V and 9 bases from J, leaving 20 bases between. The protocol was immunoSEQ multiplex PCR, while the TCRdb copy is restricted to in-frame clones and leaves out a portion. This table has around 200,000 clones, 70% to 90% appearing once. Source material: peripheral blood. The receptor's source is a man older than 75 with acute or convalescent COVID-19. The chain has TRBV30 and TRBJ1-1, with D maybe TRBD1 (6 bases). CDR3 sequence reads: CAWSVRGGPGSQAFF. The CDR3 coding sequence is TGTGCCTGGAGTGTACGGGGGGGGCCAGGTAGCCAAGCTTTCTTT.